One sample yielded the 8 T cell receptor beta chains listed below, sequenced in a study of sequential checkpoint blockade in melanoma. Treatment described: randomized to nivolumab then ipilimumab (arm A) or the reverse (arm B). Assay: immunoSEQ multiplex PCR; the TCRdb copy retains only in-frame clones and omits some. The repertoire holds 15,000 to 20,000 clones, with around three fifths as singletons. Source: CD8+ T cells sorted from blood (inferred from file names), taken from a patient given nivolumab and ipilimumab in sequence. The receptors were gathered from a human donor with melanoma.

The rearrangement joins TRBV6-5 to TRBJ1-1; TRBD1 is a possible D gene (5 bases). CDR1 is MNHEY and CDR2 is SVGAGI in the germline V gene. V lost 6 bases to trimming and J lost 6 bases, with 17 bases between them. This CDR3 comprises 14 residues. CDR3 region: CASSLSRAGAEAFF. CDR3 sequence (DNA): TGTGCCAGCAGCCTCTCGAGGGCGGGGGCTGAAGCTTTCTTT.

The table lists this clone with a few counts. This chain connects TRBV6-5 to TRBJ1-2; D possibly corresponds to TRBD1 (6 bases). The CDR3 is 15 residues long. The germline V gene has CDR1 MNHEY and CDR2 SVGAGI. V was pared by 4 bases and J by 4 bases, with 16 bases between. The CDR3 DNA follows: TGTGCCAGCAGTTTATCAAGGACAGTGGGCTATGGCTACACCTTC. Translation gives CASSLSRTVGYGYTF.

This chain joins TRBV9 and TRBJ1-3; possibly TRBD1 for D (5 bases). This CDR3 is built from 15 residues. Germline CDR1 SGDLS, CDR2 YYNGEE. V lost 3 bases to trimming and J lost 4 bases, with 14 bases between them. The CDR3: CASSAPRVGGNTIYF. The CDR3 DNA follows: TGTGCCAGCAGCGCCCCCAGGGTCGGCGGAAACACCATATATTTT.

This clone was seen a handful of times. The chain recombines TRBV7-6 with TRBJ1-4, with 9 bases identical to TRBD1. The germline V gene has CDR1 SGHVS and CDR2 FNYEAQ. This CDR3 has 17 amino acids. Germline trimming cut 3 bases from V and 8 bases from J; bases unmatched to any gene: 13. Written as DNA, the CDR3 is TGTGCCAGCAGCTTGTTAGGTAGCGGGACAGGGAACGAAAAACTGTTTTTT. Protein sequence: CASSLLGSGTGNEKLFF.

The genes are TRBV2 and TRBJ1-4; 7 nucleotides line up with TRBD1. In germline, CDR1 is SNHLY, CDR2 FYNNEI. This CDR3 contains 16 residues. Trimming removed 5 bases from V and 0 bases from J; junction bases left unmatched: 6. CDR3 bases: TGTGCCAGCAGTAAGACAGGGCTACCAACTAATGAAAAACTGTTTTTT. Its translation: CASSKTGLPTNEKLFF.

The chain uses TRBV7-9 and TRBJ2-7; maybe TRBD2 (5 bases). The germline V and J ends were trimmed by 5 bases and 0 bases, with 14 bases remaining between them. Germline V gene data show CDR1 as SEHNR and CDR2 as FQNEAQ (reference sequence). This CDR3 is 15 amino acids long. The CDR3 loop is CASSPPRTRSYEQYF. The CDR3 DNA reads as TGTGCCAGCAGCCCCCCAAGGACTCGCTCCTACGAGCAGTACTTC.

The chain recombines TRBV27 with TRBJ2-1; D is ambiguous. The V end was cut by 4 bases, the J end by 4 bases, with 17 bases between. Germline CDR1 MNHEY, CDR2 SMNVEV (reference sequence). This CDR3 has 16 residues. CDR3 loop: CASSWISDEAYNEQFF. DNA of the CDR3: TGTGCCAGCAGTTGGATATCGGATGAGGCATACAATGAGCAGTTCTTC.

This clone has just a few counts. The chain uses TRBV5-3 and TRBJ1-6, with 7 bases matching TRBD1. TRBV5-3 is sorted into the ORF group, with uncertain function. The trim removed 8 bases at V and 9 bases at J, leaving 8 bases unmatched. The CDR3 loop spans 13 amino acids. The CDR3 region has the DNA TGTGCCAGCAGGGGGGCAGTAGGTTCACCCCTCCACTTT. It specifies CASRGAVGSPLHF.